Below are 32 T cell receptor beta chains sequenced from a single sample in a study of T-cell reconstitution after alpha-beta-depleted transplantation in children. The TCRbeta library incorporated unique molecular identifiers. TCRdb ran MiXCR on the PCR reads and lists one entry per CDR3 protein. The sample records approximately 82,000 distinct CDR3 sequences, around 15% being singletons. Sequenced here: PBMCs, mostly from graft donor cells, sampled 180 days after TCRalphabeta/CD19-depleted stem cell transplant. The receptors were sampled from a male patient aged 2-15 years who had a stem cell transplant for acute lymphoblastic leukemia, so the T cells may come from the graft donor.

The V gene is TRBV12-3 or TRBV12-4, the J gene TRBJ2-7; D remains unclear. V was shortened by 2 bases and J by 6 bases, with 23 bases between the two germline ends. This CDR3 comprises 17 residues. CDR3 loop: CASSLSGLGPHWGEQYF. The DNA of the CDR3 is TGTGCCAGCAGTTTATCCGGATTGGGTCCTCATTGGGGCGAGCAGTACTTC.

In its sample, this clonotype was seen a few times. The chain has TRBV20-1 and TRBJ1-1, with D unclear. The CDR3 runs to 12 residues. From germline, CDR1 is DFQATT and CDR2 SNEGSKA (reference sequence). Deletions cut 3 bases from V and 0 bases from J, with 5 bases between. The CDR3 region is CSASGVNTEAFF. In DNA, the CDR3 is TGCAGTGCTAGTGGGGTGAACACTGAAGCTTTCTTT.

This clonotype was seen a handful of times. CDR3 loop: CSVRTRYNEQFF. DNA for the CDR3: TGCAGCGTCCGGACAAGATACAATGAGCAGTTCTTC. The rearrangement links TRBV29-1 to TRBJ2-1; a possible D gene is TRBD1 (5 bases). Germline V gene lookup returns CDR1 SQVTM and CDR2 ANQGSEA. V dropped 6 bases and J dropped 4 bases, with 10 bases sitting between them. The CDR3 loop spans 12 amino acids.

In this sample, this clonotype turned up many times. The chain combines TRBV7-2 with TRBJ2-4; D remains unclear. The ends were cut back, 2 bases at V and 0 bases at J, with 8 bases in the middle. The length of the CDR3 is 15 residues. Germline CDR1 SGHTA, CDR2 FQGNSA. The CDR3 bases are TGTGCCAGCAGCTTATCGGGCCTAGCCAAAAACATTCAGTACTTC. This encodes CASSLSGLAKNIQYF.

Only a few counts were recorded for this clonotype. The chain joins TRBV4-2 to TRBJ1-5; D unclear. CDR3 length: 14 residues. Germline CDR1 is LGHNA and CDR2 is YNFKEQ. The ends were cut back, 1 base at V and 4 bases at J, with 8 bases in the middle. The CDR3 protein is CASSQGESNQPQHF. Written as DNA, the CDR3 is TGTGCCAGCAGCCAAGGGGAGAGTAATCAGCCCCAGCATTTT.

The sample holds a few counts of this clonotype. V is TRBV20-1 and J is TRBJ2-5, with a weak D call TRBD2 (5 bases). With 1 base removed from V and 5 bases from J, the gap between germline ends came to 5 bases. Per the germline V gene, CDR1 is DFQATT and CDR2 is SNEGSKA (reference sequence). The CDR3 runs to 11 residues. CDR3 protein: CSARAGETQYF. CDR3 in DNA: TGCAGTGCTAGAGCGGGGGAGACCCAGTACTTC.

In this sample, this clonotype turned up a few times. The chain couples TRBV5-1 to TRBJ1-1; D remains unclear. Germline CDR1 and CDR2: SGHRS and YFSETQ. CDR3 length: 16 amino acids. Deletions cut 1 base from V and 3 bases from J, with 16 bases between. CDR3 protein: CASSLRLKGRDTEAFF. The CDR3, as DNA: TGCGCCAGCAGCTTGAGACTTAAGGGTAGGGACACTGAAGCTTTCTTT.

This clonotype was counted a few times. This rearrangement joins TRBV7-2 to TRBJ2-3; tentatively, D is TRBD1 or TRBD2 (6 bases each). V shed 1 base and J shed 0 bases, with 8 bases lying between them. The CDR3 contains 15 residues. Germline CDR1 is SGHTA and CDR2 is FQGNSA. CDR3 in DNA: TGTGCCAGCAGCTTAGGGGGGGCTAGCACAGATACGCAGTATTTT. It yields the protein CASSLGGASTDTQYF.

CDR3 sequence reads: CASSVRTLSSYNEQFF. The CDR3 DNA is TGTGCCAGCAGCGTAAGGACTCTCAGCTCCTACAATGAGCAGTTCTTC. The J gene is TRBJ2-1, the V gene TRBV9; TRBD2 might be the D (5 bases). The CDR3 spans 16 residues. Germline CDR1 is SGDLS and CDR2 is YYNGEE. The V and J ends lost 1 base and 0 bases respectively, with 11 bases between them.

In the case of this clonotype: A much larger clonotype is one base distant, so this may be a read error. The CDR3, as DNA: TGCGCCAGCAGCTTGGGGGTAGCCGGTTCGACAAACATTCAGTCCTTC. Its protein product is CASSLGVAGSTNIQSF. V and J are TRBV5-1 and TRBJ2-4, with no clear D. CDR3 length: 16 residues. Germline loops: CDR1 SGHRS, CDR2 YFSETQ.

The chain links TRBV4-3 to TRBJ1-2; 7 positions agree with TRBD1. Germline values: CDR1 LGHNA, CDR2 YSLEER. V trimming: 2 bases; J trimming: 8 bases; junction bases outside the gene matches: 5. The CDR3 loop spans 13 amino acids. The CDR3 sequence is CASSQQGDRGYTF. The CDR3 coding sequence is TGCGCCAGCAGCCAACAGGGGGATAGGGGCTACACCTTC.

CDR3 protein: CASSEGSSYNEQFF. In DNA form, the CDR3 reads TGTGCCAGCAGCGAGGGAAGCTCCTACAATGAGCAGTTCTTC. This rearrangement joins TRBV6-1 to TRBJ2-1; possible D gene TRBD2, 5 bases. Trimming took off 6 bases at V and 0 bases at J, with 9 bases between the two ends. The CDR3 has 14 residues. Germline-derived CDR1 and CDR2 are MNHNS and SASEGT.

Points on this clonotype: One end of the junction does not line up with germline, which may come from a read error. The gene calls are TRBV29-1 and TRBJ2-1; no clear D gene. Germline V lookup: CDR1 SQVTM, CDR2 ANQGSEA. CDR3 length equals 13 residues. The CDR3 region is CSVEPRSYNGQFF. The CDR3 DNA follows: TGCAGCGTTGAGCCTAGATCCTACAATGGGCAGTTCTTC.

The rearrangement joins TRBV12-3 or TRBV12-4 to TRBJ2-2, with 10 nucleotides matching TRBD1. The trim removed 3 bases at V and 7 bases at J, leaving 2 bases unmatched. This CDR3 has 14 amino acids. The CDR3 is CASSLGQGSGELFF. The DNA for the CDR3 is TGTGCCAGCAGTTTGGGACAGGGGAGCGGGGAGCTGTTTTTT.

The V call is TRBV5-1, the J call TRBJ2-3; D is unclear. The CDR3 totals 14 residues. The germline V gene encodes CDR1 SGHRS and CDR2 YFSETQ. Between the trimmed V and J ends, which lost 3 bases and 4 bases, there was a span of 12 bases. This CDR3 reads CASSSPDFSDTQYF. The CDR3 DNA is TGCGCCAGCAGCTCCCCGGATTTTTCAGATACGCAGTATTTT.

This clonotype was seen more than once but under ten times. This chain uses TRBV5-1 with TRBJ2-7; 8 bases fit TRBD1. The length of the CDR3 is 15 residues. Germline CDR1 SGHRS, CDR2 YFSETQ. V lost 0 bases to trimming and J lost 2 bases; unmatched junction nucleotides: 4. CDR3: CASSLGQGITYEQYF. CDR3 nucleotide sequence: TGCGCCAGCAGCTTGGGACAGGGGATAACCTACGAGCAGTACTTC.

This clonotype was found a few times. J is TRBJ2-1 and V is TRBV12-3 or TRBV12-4, with a possible D match to TRBD2 (5 bases). The CDR3 is 14 residues long. The ends were cut back, 6 bases at V and 3 bases at J, with 12 bases in the middle. CDR3 residues: CASRPTGSYNEQFF. The CDR3 DNA reads as TGTGCCAGCAGGCCGACGGGGAGCTACAATGAGCAGTTCTTC.

The chain employs TRBV6-2 or TRBV6-3 and TRBJ2-3, with a possible D match to TRBD1 (6 bases). Germline CDR1 and CDR2: MNHEY and SVGEGT. Trimming removed 1 base from V and 6 bases from J, with 14 bases in between. This CDR3 contains 15 residues. Here the CDR3 DNA reads TGTGCCAGCAGTTACTTCGAGGGGGTGACTGATACGCAGTATTTT. This gives the protein CASSYFEGVTDTQYF.

This clonotype was observed at least ten times. The J gene is TRBJ1-2, the V gene TRBV7-2; the D is unclear. The CDR3 runs 13 residues. From germline, CDR1 is SGHTA and CDR2 FQGNSA. The V gene lost 1 base and the J gene lost 10 bases, with 13 bases spanning the gap. DNA of the CDR3: TGTGCCAGCAGCTTAGGACACGCGACCTACTACACCTTC. It yields the protein CASSLGHATYYTF.

This clonotype was seen many times. The chain is built from TRBV5-5 and TRBJ2-7, with D tentatively TRBD1 or TRBD2 (5 bases each). This CDR3 comprises 12 residues. Germline V gives CDR1 SGHKS, CDR2 YYEKEE (reference sequence). V was trimmed by 4 bases and J by 10 bases, leaving 15 bases between them. The CDR3, as DNA: TGTGCCAGCAGCACCGGGACCAACTCCCAGTACTTC. It is translated as CASSTGTNSQYF.

This sequence joins TRBV25-1 and TRBJ2-1; D possibly corresponds to TRBD1 (6 bases). V lost 4 bases to trimming and J lost 9 bases, with 13 bases between them. This CDR3 is 13 amino acids long. CDR1 is MGHDK and CDR2 is SYGVNS in the germline V gene. The CDR3 is CASSGRTASEQFF. The CDR3 coding sequence is TGTGCCAGCAGTGGCAGGACAGCAAGTGAGCAGTTCTTC.

The genes are TRBV3-1 and TRBJ1-3; D unresolved. CDR1 and CDR2 (germline): LGHDT, YNNKEL (reference sequence). CDR3 length: 15 residues. Trimming removed 1 base from V and 0 bases from J, with 7 bases in between. The CDR3 nucleotides read TGTGCCAGCAGCCAAGGCGATCTCTCTGGAAACACCATATATTTT. Translated, it gives CASSQGDLSGNTIYF.

This clonotype was picked up a small number of times. This chain uses TRBV3-1 with TRBJ2-5; D uncertain. The length of the CDR3 is 14 residues. Germline CDR1 is LGHDT and CDR2 is YNNKEL (reference sequence). Between the trimmed V and J ends, which lost 4 bases and 3 bases, there was a span of 12 bases. CDR3 amino acids: CASSPVATEETQYF. The CDR3 nucleotides read TGTGCCAGCAGCCCCGTGGCTACCGAAGAGACCCAGTACTTC.

This clonotype was counted ten times or more. The rearrangement joins TRBV5-1 to TRBJ2-5; TRBD1 agrees at 7 bases. Germline-derived CDR1 and CDR2 are SGHRS and YFSETQ. V was pared by 1 base and J by 3 bases, with 0 bases of the junction left unmatched. The CDR3 is made up of 13 amino acids. CDR3 amino acids: CASSLTGEETQYF. The CDR3 region has the DNA TGCGCCAGCAGCTTGACAGGGGAAGAGACCCAGTACTTC. Full variable domain (remainder filled in from reference TRBV5-1 and TRBJ2-5): KAGVTQTPRYLIKTRGQQVTLSCSPISGHRSVSWYQQTPGQGLQFLFEYFSETQRNKGNFPGRFSGRQFSNSRSEMNVSTLELGDSALYLCASSLTGEETQYFGPGTRLLVL.

This clonotype has at least ten counts. The CDR3 loop reads CSARTGVANTEAFF. The CDR3, as DNA: TGCAGTGCCCGGACAGGGGTGGCGAACACTGAAGCTTTCTTT. This rearrangement joins TRBV20-1 to TRBJ1-1; 9 nucleotides align to TRBD1. V was pared by 6 bases and J by 1 base, with 6 bases of the junction left unmatched. Germline CDR1 DFQATT, CDR2 SNEGSKA (reference sequence). The CDR3 extends over 14 amino acids.

This clonotype was observed a handful of times. The chain carries TRBV18 and TRBJ2-5; D not certain. The CDR3 spans 13 residues. Trimming removed 1 base from V and 4 bases from J, with 7 bases in between. The germline V gene has CDR1 KGHSH and CDR2 LQKENI. CDR3 DNA sequence: TGTGCCAGCTCACCACGGTCCACAGAGACCCAGTACTTC. Encoded protein: CASSPRSTETQYF.

V and J are TRBV29-1 and TRBJ1-5, with 7 bases matching TRBD1. The V gene's germline CDR1 is SQVTM and CDR2 ANQGSEA. The junction had 14 bases not matched to a gene; V was cut back by 0 bases and J by 0 bases. The CDR3 consists of 19 residues. CDR3 loop: CSVEEAFRGEFFSNQPQHF. The CDR3 nucleotides read TGCAGCGTTGAAGAAGCGTTCAGGGGGGAATTTTTTAGCAATCAGCCCCAGCATTTT.

Only a few counts were recorded for this clonotype. The V call is TRBV6-1, the J call TRBJ2-5; 11 nucleotides agree with TRBD1. Germline CDR1 is MNHNS and CDR2 is SASEGT. This CDR3 comprises 16 residues. The trim removed 4 bases at V and 4 bases at J, leaving 8 bases unmatched. CDR3 sequence reads: CASSGGQGALGETQYF. The DNA of the CDR3 is TGTGCCAGCAGTGGTGGACAGGGGGCTTTGGGAGAGACCCAGTACTTC.

This clonotype was seen only a few times. This chain uses TRBV10-3 with TRBJ2-2; D gene ambiguous. This CDR3 region has 15 residues. Between the trimmed V and J ends, which lost 4 bases and 4 bases, there was a span of 13 bases. Germline assignment: CDR1 ENHRY and CDR2 SYGVKD. The CDR3 region is CAISADPFGTGELFF. The CDR3 nucleotides read TGTGCCATCAGTGCGGATCCGTTTGGCACCGGGGAGCTGTTTTTT.

This clonotype turned up a few times. V usage is TRBV15 and J usage is TRBJ1-1, with D perhaps TRBD1 (5 bases). Germline assignment: CDR1 LNHNV and CDR2 YYDKDF (reference sequence). Trimming shortened V by 6 bases and J by 2 bases, and 13 bases separated the two germline ends. The CDR3 spans 14 residues. The CDR3 sequence is CATRDGDFNTEAFF. As DNA, the CDR3 is TGTGCCACCAGAGATGGGGACTTCAACACTGAAGCTTTCTTT. The variable domain in full, completed from reference TRBV15 and TRBJ1-1, reads DAMVIQNPRYQVTQFGKPVTLSCSQTLNHNVMYWYQQKSSQAPKLLFHYYDKDFNNEADTPDNFQSRRPNTSFCFLDIRSPGLGDTAMYLCATRDGDFNTEAFFGQGTRLTVV.

In its sample, this clonotype was seen a few times. The CDR3 protein is CASSPGLDYFSGNTIYF. In DNA form, the CDR3 reads TGTGCCAGCAGCCCTGGACTTGACTACTTCTCTGGAAACACCATATATTTT. This sequence joins TRBV5-8 and TRBJ1-3; D remains unclear. CDR3 length: 17 amino acids. Germline CDR1 reads SGHTS; CDR2 reads YDEGEE. Trimming left V 4 bases short and J 0 bases short, with 17 bases between.

This clonotype was seen only a few times. The chain has TRBV20-1 and TRBJ1-1, with D hard to call. This CDR3 comprises 15 residues. Between the trimmed V and J ends, which lost 4 bases and 0 bases, there was a span of 15 bases. Germline values: CDR1 DFQATT, CDR2 SNEGSKA (reference sequence). CDR3 in DNA: TGCAGTGCTACGTTGGTGCTCTTTATGAACACTGAAGCTTTCTTT. This sequence encodes CSATLVLFMNTEAFF.